This T cell receptor beta chain came from a study of PD-1 blockade in classical Hodgkin lymphoma. Whole-study context: On a schedule of every 2 weeks, patients received nivolumab 3 mg/kg intravenously.

The CDR3 contains 15 residues. Germline V lookup: CDR1 MNHEY, CDR2 SVGAGI. V gave up 0 bases and J gave up 3 bases; unmatched junction bases: 1. Study results and limitations: CD4+ TCR diversity rose significantly by C4D1, and CD8+ TCR diversity did not. Complete responders had baseline diversity similar to newly diagnosed patients.

Sequencing was performed with immunoSEQ multiplex PCR; in TCRdb, only in-frame clones are kept and a portion is missing. The sample consists of 20,000 to 30,000 clones, 65% to 80% of them appearing once. The time point here: cycle 4 day 1 (C4D1), after 6 weeks of nivolumab. Each patient's relapse followed autologous stem cell transplantation, and brentuximab vedotin exposure varied. This clone was counted between two and nine times. Its specificity is not known. The chain couples TRBV6-5 to TRBJ1-4, with TRBD1 matching over 7 bases. This specimen consisted of peripheral blood mononuclear cells (PBMCs), obtained before the fourth cycle of nivolumab. The TCR was taken from a human donor with classical Hodgkin lymphoma. The CDR3 DNA sequence: TGTGCCAGCAGTTACTCCGGGACAGCTAATGAAAAACTGTTTTTT. Translating it yields CASSYSGTANEKLFF.